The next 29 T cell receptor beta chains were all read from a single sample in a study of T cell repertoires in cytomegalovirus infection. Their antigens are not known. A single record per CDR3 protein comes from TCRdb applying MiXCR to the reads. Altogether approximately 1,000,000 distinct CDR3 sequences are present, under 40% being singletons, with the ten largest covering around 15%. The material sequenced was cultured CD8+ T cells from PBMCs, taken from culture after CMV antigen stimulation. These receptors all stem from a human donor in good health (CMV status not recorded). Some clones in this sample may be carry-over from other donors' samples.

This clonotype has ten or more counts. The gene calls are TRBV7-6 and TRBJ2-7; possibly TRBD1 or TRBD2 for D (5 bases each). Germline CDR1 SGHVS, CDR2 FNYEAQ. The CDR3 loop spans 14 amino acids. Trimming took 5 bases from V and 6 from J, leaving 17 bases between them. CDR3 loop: CASSPGDPLTEQYF. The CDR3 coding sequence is TGTGCCAGCAGCCCCGGGGACCCCCTCACCGAGCAGTACTTC. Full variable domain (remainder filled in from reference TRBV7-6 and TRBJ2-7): GAGVSQSPRYKVTKRGQDVALRCDPISGHVSLYWYRQALGQGPEFLTYFNYEAQQDKSGLPNDRFSAERPEGSISTLTIQRTEQRDSAMYRCASSPGDPLTEQYFGPGTRLTVT.

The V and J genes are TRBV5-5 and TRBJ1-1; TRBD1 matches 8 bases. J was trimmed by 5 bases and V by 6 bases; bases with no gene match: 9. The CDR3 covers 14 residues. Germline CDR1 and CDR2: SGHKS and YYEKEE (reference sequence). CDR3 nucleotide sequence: TGTGCCAGCACCAGCCAGGGGGCATGGACTGAAGCTTTCTTT. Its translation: CASTSQGAWTEAFF.

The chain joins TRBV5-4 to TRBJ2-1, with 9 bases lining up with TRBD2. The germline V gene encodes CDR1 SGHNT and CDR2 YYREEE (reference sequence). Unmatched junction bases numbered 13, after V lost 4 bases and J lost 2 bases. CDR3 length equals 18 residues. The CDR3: CASSRGGLAGRPYNEQFF. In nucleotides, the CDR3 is TGTGCCAGCAGCCGTGGTGGGCTAGCGGGGAGACCCTACAATGAGCAGTTCTTC. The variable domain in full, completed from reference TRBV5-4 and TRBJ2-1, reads ETGVTQSPTHLIKTRGQQVTLRCSSQSGHNTVSWYQQALGQGPQFIFQYYREEENGRGNFPPRFSGLQFPNYSSELNVNALELDDSALYLCASSRGGLAGRPYNEQFFGPGTRLTVL.

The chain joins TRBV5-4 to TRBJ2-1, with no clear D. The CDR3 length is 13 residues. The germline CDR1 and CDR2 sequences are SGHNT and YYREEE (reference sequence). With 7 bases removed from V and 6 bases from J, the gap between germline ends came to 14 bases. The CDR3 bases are TGTGCCAGCGGTCTGACACTCGGCAATGAGCAGTTCTTC. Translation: CASGLTLGNEQFF.

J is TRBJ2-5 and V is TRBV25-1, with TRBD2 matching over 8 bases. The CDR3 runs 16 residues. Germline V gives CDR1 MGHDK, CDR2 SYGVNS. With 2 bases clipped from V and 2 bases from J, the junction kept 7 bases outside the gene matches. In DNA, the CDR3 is TGTGCCAGCAGTGAACACATCACTAGCGGACAAGAGACCCAGTACTTC. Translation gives CASSEHITSGQETQYF.

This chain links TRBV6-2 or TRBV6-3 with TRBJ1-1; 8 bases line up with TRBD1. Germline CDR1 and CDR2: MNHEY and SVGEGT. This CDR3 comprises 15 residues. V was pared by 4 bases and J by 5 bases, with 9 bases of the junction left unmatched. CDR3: CASSLADRGGTEAFF. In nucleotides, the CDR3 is TGTGCCAGCAGTTTAGCCGACAGGGGAGGGACTGAAGCTTTCTTT.

The CDR3 sequence is CASSQDEIWTENYGYTF. The DNA for the CDR3 is TGCGCCAGCAGCCAAGATGAAATATGGACGGAGAACTATGGCTACACCTTC. The chain is built from TRBV4-1 and TRBJ1-2; no reliable D call. Per germline, CDR1 MGHRA and CDR2 YSYEKL. V lost 0 bases and J lost 2, with 16 bases in between. The CDR3 has 17 amino acids.

CDR3 loop: CASSSVTEKLFF. The CDR3, as DNA: TGTGCCAGCAGTTCAGTGACCGAAAAACTGTTTTTT. The rearrangement links TRBV6-2 or TRBV6-3 to TRBJ1-4; no clear D. Germline V gene sequence: CDR1 MNHEY, CDR2 SVGEGT. Trimming pared 4 bases from V and 8 bases from J, leaving 8 bases between. This CDR3 comprises 12 residues.

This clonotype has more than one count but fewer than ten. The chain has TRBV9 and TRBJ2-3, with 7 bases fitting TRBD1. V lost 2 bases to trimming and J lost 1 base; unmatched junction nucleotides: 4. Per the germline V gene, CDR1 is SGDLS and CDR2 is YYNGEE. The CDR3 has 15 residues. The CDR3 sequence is CASSVGGQGTDTQYF. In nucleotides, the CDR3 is TGTGCCAGCAGCGTTGGAGGACAGGGCACAGATACGCAGTATTTT.

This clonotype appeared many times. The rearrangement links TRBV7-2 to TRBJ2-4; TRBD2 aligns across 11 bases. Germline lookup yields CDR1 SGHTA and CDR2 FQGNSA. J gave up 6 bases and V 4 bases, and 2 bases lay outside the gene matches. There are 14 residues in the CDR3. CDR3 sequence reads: CASSSTSGRNIQYF. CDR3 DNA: TGTGCCAGCAGCTCAACTAGCGGGAGAAACATTCAGTACTTC.

The CDR3 spells CASSGPLGKEQYF. The CDR3 nucleotides read TGCGCCAGCAGTGGCCCCTTGGGAAAGGAGCAGTACTTC. V usage is TRBV10-2 and J usage is TRBJ2-7; D not resolved. The V gene's germline CDR1 is WSHSY and CDR2 SAAADI. CDR3 length: 13 amino acids. The germline V and J ends were trimmed by 4 bases and 7 bases, with 14 bases remaining between them.

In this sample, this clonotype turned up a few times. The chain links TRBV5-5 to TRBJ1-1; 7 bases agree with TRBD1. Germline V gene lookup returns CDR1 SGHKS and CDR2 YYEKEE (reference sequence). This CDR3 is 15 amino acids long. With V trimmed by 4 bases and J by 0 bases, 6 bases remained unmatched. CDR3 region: CASSLGTVLNTEAFF. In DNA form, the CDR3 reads TGTGCCAGCAGCCTAGGGACAGTTCTGAACACTGAAGCTTTCTTT.

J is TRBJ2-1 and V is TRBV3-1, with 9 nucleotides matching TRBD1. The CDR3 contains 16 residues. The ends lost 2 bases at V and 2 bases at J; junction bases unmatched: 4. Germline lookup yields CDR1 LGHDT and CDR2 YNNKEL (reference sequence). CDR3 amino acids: CASSQLGQGPYNEQFF. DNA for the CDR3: TGTGCCAGCAGCCAATTGGGACAGGGACCCTACAATGAGCAGTTCTTC.

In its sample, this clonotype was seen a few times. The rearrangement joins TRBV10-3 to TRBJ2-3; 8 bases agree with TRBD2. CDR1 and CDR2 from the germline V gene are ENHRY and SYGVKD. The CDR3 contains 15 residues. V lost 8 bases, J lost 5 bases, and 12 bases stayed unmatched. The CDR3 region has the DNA TGTGCCATCCGCCGTTTCGCGGGGGGTGTAGATACGCAGTATTTT. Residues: CAIRRFAGGVDTQYF.

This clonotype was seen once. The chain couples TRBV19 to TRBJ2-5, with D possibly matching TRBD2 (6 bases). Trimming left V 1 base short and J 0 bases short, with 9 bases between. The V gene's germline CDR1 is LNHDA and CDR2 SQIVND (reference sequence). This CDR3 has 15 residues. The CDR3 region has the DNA TGTGCCAGTAGTATAGTCGGAGGGTACCAAGAGACCCAGTACTTC. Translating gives CASSIVGGYQETQYF.

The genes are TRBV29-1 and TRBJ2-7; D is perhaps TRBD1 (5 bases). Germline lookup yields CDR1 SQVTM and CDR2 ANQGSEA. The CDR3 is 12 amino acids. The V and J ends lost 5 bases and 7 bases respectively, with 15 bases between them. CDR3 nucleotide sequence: TGCAGCGTTTCAGACAGCCTGCTTGAGCAGTACTTC. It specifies CSVSDSLLEQYF.

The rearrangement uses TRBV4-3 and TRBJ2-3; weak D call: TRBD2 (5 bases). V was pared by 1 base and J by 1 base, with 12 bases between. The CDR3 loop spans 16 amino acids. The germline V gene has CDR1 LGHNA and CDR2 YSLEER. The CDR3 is CASSQVEGRGTDTQYF. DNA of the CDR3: TGCGCCAGCAGCCAAGTAGAGGGAAGGGGCACAGATACGCAGTATTTT.

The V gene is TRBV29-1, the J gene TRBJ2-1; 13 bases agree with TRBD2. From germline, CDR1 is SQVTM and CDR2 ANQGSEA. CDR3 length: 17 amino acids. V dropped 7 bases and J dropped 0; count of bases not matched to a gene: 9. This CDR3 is CSASGLAGRSSYNEQFF. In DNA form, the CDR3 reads TGCAGCGCATCGGGACTAGCGGGGAGGAGCTCCTACAATGAGCAGTTCTTC.

CDR3 DNA sequence: TGTGCCAGCAGCTGGGGAGGTAACAATGAGCAGTTCTTC. Translation: CASSWGGNNEQFF. The chain carries TRBV12-3 or TRBV12-4 and TRBJ2-1; possible D gene TRBD2, 6 bases. This CDR3 spans 13 amino acids. Trimming shortened V by 6 bases and J by 5 bases, and 11 bases separated the two germline ends.

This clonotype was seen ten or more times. In DNA form, the CDR3 reads TGTGCCAGCAGCTTGCCCTCGGGGGCCCCCCCCGGGGAGCTGTTTTTT. It codes for CASSLPSGAPPGELFF. The chain is built from TRBV7-6 and TRBJ2-2, with D perhaps given as TRBD1 or TRBD2 (6 bases each). CDR3 size: 16 residues. Germline V lookup: CDR1 SGHVS, CDR2 FNYEAQ. V lost 3 bases and J lost 6, with 17 bases in between.

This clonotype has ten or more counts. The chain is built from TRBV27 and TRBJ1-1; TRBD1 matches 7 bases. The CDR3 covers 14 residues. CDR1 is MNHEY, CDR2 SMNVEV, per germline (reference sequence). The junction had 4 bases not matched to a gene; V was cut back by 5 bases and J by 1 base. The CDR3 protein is CASSPTGANTEAFF. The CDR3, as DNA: TGTGCCAGCAGTCCAACAGGGGCGAACACTGAAGCTTTCTTT.

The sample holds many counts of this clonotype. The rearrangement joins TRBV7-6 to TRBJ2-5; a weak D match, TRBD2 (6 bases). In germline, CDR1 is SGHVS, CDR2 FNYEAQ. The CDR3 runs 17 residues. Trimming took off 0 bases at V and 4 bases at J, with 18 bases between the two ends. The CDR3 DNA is TGTGCCAGCAGCTTAGCCCGGTGGCTCGGGGGTCCAGAGACCCAGTACTTC. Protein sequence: CASSLARWLGGPETQYF. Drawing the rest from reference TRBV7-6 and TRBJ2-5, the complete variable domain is GAGVSQSPRYKVTKRGQDVALRCDPISGHVSLYWYRQALGQGPEFLTYFNYEAQQDKSGLPNDRFSAERPEGSISTLTIQRTEQRDSAMYRCASSLARWLGGPETQYFGPGTRLLVL.

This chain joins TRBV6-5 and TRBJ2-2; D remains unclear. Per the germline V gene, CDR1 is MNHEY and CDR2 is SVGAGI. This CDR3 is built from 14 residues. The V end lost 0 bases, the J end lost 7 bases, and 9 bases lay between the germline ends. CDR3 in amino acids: CASSYSNGHGELFF. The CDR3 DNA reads TGTGCCAGCAGTTACTCGAACGGTCACGGGGAGCTGTTTTTT.

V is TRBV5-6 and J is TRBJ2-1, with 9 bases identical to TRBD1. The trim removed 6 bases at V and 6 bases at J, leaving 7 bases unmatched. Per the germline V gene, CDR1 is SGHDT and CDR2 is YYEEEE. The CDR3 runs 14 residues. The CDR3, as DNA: TGTGCCAGCATAGAACAGGGGGCTGGCAATGAGCAGTTCTTC. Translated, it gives CASIEQGAGNEQFF.

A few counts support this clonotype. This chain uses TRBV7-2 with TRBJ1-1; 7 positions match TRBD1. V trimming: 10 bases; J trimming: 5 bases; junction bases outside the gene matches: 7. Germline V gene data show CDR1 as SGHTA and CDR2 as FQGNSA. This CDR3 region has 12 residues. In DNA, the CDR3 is TGTGCCACCCAGGGGGGGGGAACTGAAGCTTTCTTT. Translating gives CATQGGGTEAFF.

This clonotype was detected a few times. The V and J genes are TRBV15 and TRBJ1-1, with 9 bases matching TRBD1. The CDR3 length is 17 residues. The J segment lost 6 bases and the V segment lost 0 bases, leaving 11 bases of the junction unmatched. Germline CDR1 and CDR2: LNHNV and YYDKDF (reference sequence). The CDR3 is CATSRDGDRVGGPEAFF. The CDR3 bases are TGTGCCACCAGCAGAGATGGGGACAGGGTTGGCGGGCCTGAAGCTTTCTTT.

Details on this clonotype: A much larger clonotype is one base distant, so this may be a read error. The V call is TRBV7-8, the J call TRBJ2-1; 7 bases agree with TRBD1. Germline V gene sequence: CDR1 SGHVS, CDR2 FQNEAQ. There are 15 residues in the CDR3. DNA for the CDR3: TGTGCCAACAGCTTCCCGGGACAGAAATACAATGAGCAGTTCTTC. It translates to CANSFPGQKYNEQFF.

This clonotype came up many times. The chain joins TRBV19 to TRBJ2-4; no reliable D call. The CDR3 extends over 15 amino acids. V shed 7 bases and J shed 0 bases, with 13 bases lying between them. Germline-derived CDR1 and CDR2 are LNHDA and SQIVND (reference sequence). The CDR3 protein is CASTSTILAKNIQYF. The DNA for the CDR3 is TGTGCCAGTACTTCCACCATTCTAGCCAAAAACATTCAGTACTTC.

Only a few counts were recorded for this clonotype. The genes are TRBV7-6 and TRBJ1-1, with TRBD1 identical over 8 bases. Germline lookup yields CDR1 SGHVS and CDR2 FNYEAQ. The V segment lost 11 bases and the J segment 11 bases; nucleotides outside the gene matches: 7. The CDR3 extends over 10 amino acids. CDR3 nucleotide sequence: TGTGCCCCCTCTAGGACAGGGGCTTTCTTT. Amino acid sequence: CAPSRTGAFF.